Listed here are 31 T cell receptor beta chains from one sample, sequenced in a study of Ad26.COV2.S vaccination and SARS-CoV-2 variants. Described treatment: 15 to 20 received Ad26.COV2.S at low or high dose, single or two shots; about 5 received placebo; per-sample allocation not given. Day 63 following the first vaccine or placebo injection was when the samples were taken. Only in-frame clones appear in the TCRdb table, and some are missing; sequencing was by immunoSEQ multiplex PCR. The sample yields under 550,000 clones, around 90% seen once. The sequencing used peripheral blood, collected in a trial of Ad26.COV2.S vaccine versus placebo. These TCRs come from a person between 18 and 59 years old who received the Ad26.COV2.S COVID-19 vaccine or a placebo.

The CDR3 loop is CASSLEPSSYEQYF. The CDR3 nucleotides read TGTGCCAGCAGCTTGGAGCCCAGCTCCTACGAGCAGTACTTC. V gene TRBV5-4 combines with J gene TRBJ2-7; no clear D. Germline assignment: CDR1 SGHNT and CDR2 YYREEE (reference sequence). Trimming pared 0 bases from V and 0 bases from J, leaving 7 bases between. CDR3 length: 14 amino acids.

J is TRBJ1-1 and V is TRBV28; no clear D. Germline CDR1 MDHEN, CDR2 SYDVKM. CDR3 length: 12 amino acids. V was trimmed by 4 bases and J by 4 bases, leaving 7 bases between them. The CDR3 nucleotides read TGTGCCAGCAGTTCCCCAGCCACTGAAGCTTTCTTT. It yields the protein CASSSPATEAFF.

The V call is TRBV7-8, the J call TRBJ2-7, with TRBD2 matching over 11 bases. The CDR3 contains 18 residues. The germline gives CDR1 SGHVS, CDR2 FQNEAQ. The J segment lost 3 bases and the V segment lost 2 bases, leaving 12 bases of the junction unmatched. This CDR3 reads CASSLSRSRLAGNYEQYF. In nucleotides, the CDR3 is TGTGCCAGCAGCTTATCAAGGTCTCGACTAGCGGGGAACTACGAGCAGTACTTC. Full variable domain (missing parts from reference TRBV7-8 and TRBJ2-7): GAGVSQSPRYKVAKRGQDVALRCDPISGHVSLFWYQQALGQGPEFLTYFQNEAQLDKSGLPSDRFFAERPEGSVSTLKIQRTQQEDSAVYLCASSLSRSRLAGNYEQYFGPGTRLTVT.

The gene calls are TRBV14 and TRBJ2-7, with D possibly being TRBD1 (6 bases). Germline V lookup: CDR1 SGHDN, CDR2 FVKESK. Trimming pared 0 bases from V and 8 bases from J, leaving 14 bases between. The CDR3 spans 14 residues. In DNA, the CDR3 is TGTGCCAGCAGCCAAGATTTGTCCAGGGACAAGCAGTACTTC. Amino acid sequence: CASSQDLSRDKQYF.

The chain carries TRBV27 and TRBJ2-3; 8 bases are shared with TRBD2. CDR3 length: 14 residues. With 6 bases clipped from V and 1 base from J, the junction kept 3 bases outside the gene matches. Germline CDR1 MNHEY, CDR2 SMNVEV (reference sequence). The CDR3 sequence is CASRKAGGTDTQYF. The CDR3 region has the DNA TGTGCCAGCAGAAAAGCGGGAGGCACAGATACGCAGTATTTT.

Comments on this clone: This specimen includes other DNA sequences encoding the same CDR3. J is TRBJ1-5 and V is TRBV5-6; D remains ambiguous. Trimming took 4 bases from V and 0 from J, leaving 11 bases between them. CDR3 size: 15 residues. Germline V gene data show CDR1 as SGHDT and CDR2 as YYEEEE. CDR3: CASSLGGYSNQPQHF. The CDR3 DNA follows: TGTGCCAGCAGCCTGGGAGGATATAGCAATCAGCCCCAGCATTTT.

V is TRBV10-3 and J is TRBJ1-2; 11 bases align to TRBD1. The CDR3 extends over 14 amino acids. Trimming cost V 6 bases and J 8 bases; bases outside gene matches: 8. Looked up from germline, CDR1 is ENHRY and CDR2 is SYGVKD. The CDR3 DNA sequence: TGTGCCATCAGGGGACAGGGGGTGGCTCTAGGCTACACCTTC. Its protein is CAIRGQGVALGYTF.

The CDR3 here is CASSPDRRDGYTF. The CDR3, as DNA: TGTGCCAGCAGCCCCGACAGGAGAGATGGCTACACCTTC. The genes are TRBV12-3 or TRBV12-4 and TRBJ1-2, with D possibly being TRBD1 (6 bases). V was pared by 6 bases and J by 6 bases, with 14 bases between. CDR3 length: 13 residues.

This rearrangement joins TRBV9 to TRBJ2-7; TRBD2 matches 7 bases. The length of the CDR3 is 21 residues. Germline trimming cut 3 bases from V and 2 bases from J; bases unmatched to any gene: 26. Per the germline V gene, CDR1 is SGDLS and CDR2 is YYNGEE. The CDR3 DNA sequence: TGTGCCAGCAGCGACCCGACCGACCCCCAGGGCTCTAGCGGATTTACCTACGAGCAGTACTTC. Residues: CASSDPTDPQGSSGFTYEQYF.

The chain links TRBV10-2 to TRBJ1-2; 8 bases line up with TRBD1. Germline CDR1 and CDR2: WSHSY and SAAADI. V was clipped by 7 bases and J by 2 bases; unmatched bases: 9. CDR3 length: 15 amino acids. CDR3 nucleotide sequence: TGCGCCAGCACCTTGGACAGGGCTTCAAACTATGGCTACACCTTC. Translation gives CASTLDRASNYGYTF.

In its sample, this clone was seen once. The same CDR3 is also encoded by other DNA sequences in this sample. This chain joins TRBV18 and TRBJ2-5; D unclear. V lost 6 bases and J 1 base, leaving 9 bases between the germline ends. This CDR3 contains 13 residues. The V gene's germline CDR1 is KGHSH and CDR2 LQKENI. The CDR3 loop is CASSLGTQETQYF. CDR3 nucleotides: TGTGCCAGCTCTCTGGGTACCCAAGAGACCCAGTACTTC. Variable domain in full (rest from reference TRBV18 and TRBJ2-5): NAGVMQNPRHLVRRRGQEARLRCSPMKGHSHVYWYRQLPEEGLKFMVYLQKENIIDESGMPKERFSAEFPKEGPSILRIQQVVRGDSAAYFCASSLGTQETQYFGPGTRLLVL.

This clone was detected only once. The chain uses TRBV3-1 (or the pseudogene TRBV3-2) and TRBJ1-6; 8 nucleotides line up with TRBD1. Germline V gene lookup returns CDR1 LGHDT and CDR2 YNNKEL (reference sequence). V trimming: 3 bases; J trimming: 9 bases; junction bases outside the gene matches: 4. The CDR3 runs 14 residues. CDR3 coding DNA: TGTGCCAGCAGCCAGGCTGACAGGGGTTCACCCCTCCACTTT. Protein: CASSQADRGSPLHF.

V and J are TRBV6-5 and TRBJ1-1, with 7 bases fitting TRBD1. V dropped 5 bases and J dropped 9; count of bases not matched to a gene: 12. Looked up from germline, CDR1 is MNHEY and CDR2 is SVGAGI. CDR3 length: 14 residues. The CDR3, as DNA: TGTGCCAGCAGTCACAAGGGGGCCCAACTTCAAGCTTTCTTT. Protein sequence: CASSHKGAQLQAFF.

The chain couples TRBV3-1 (or the pseudogene TRBV3-2) to TRBJ2-1; maybe TRBD1 (8 bases). Trimming cost V 4 bases and J 7 bases, with 14 bases left between them. Germline CDR1 and CDR2: LGHDT and YNNKEL (reference sequence). CDR3 size: 14 residues. CDR3 in DNA: TGTGCCAGCAGCCTCGGGAGGACAGGGAATGAGCAGTTCTTC. It codes for CASSLGRTGNEQFF.

This clone is a singleton in its sample. The chain carries TRBV2 and TRBJ1-1; 9 bases match TRBD1. This CDR3 has 15 residues. From germline, CDR1 is SNHLY and CDR2 FYNNEI. J gave up 2 bases and V 6 bases, and 7 bases lay outside the gene matches. In DNA form, the CDR3 reads TGTGCCAGCAGGACTGGACAGGGGCCTAACACTGAAGCTTTCTTT. Encoded protein: CASRTGQGPNTEAFF.

This chain uses TRBV30 with TRBJ2-5; 13 positions match TRBD2. CDR3 length equals 16 residues. Trimming cost V 4 bases and J 4 bases; bases outside gene matches: 9. The germline V gene has CDR1 GTSNPN and CDR2 SVGIG (reference sequence). The CDR3 DNA reads TGTGCCTGGACCCCCGGACTAGCGGGAGTTGGAGAGACCCAGTACTTC. Translation: CAWTPGLAGVGETQYF.

Points on this clone: The same CDR3 also results from other DNA sequences found in this sample. The V and J genes are TRBV18 and TRBJ2-7; a weak D match, TRBD2 (6 bases). The CDR3 covers 13 residues. Deletions cut 0 bases from V and 4 bases from J, with 7 bases between. Germline CDR1 KGHSH, CDR2 LQKENI. The CDR3 coding sequence is TGTGCCAGCTCACCACCGGGACTGTACGAGCAGTACTTC. This translates into CASSPPGLYEQYF.

The chain links TRBV11-2 to TRBJ2-4; TRBD1 matches 9 bases. After removal of 5 bases from V and 6 bases from J, the junction contained 5 bases not matched to a gene. The germline gives CDR1 SGHAT, CDR2 FQNNGV. The CDR3 extends over 14 amino acids. The CDR3 nucleotides are TGTGCCAGCAGCCGGAGACAGGGGGGAAACATTCAGTACTTC. Protein product: CASSRRQGGNIQYF.

This chain joins TRBV10-3 and TRBJ1-1; tentatively, D is TRBD1 (6 bases). V was pared by 4 bases and J by 0 bases, with 15 bases between. Germline V gene data show CDR1 as ENHRY and CDR2 as SYGVKD. The CDR3 has 16 amino acids. CDR3 amino acids: CAISVQGWNMNTEAFF. CDR3 DNA: TGTGCCATCAGTGTGCAGGGGTGGAACATGAACACTGAAGCTTTCTTT.

This chain links TRBV19 with TRBJ1-1; 7 nucleotides agree with TRBD1. This CDR3 has 13 residues. V was pared by 5 bases and J by 7 bases, with 7 bases of the junction left unmatched. CDR1 LNHDA and CDR2 SQIVND come from the germline V gene (reference sequence). CDR3 sequence (DNA): TGTGCCAGTAGTTATCAAGGGGGCTTTGAAGCTTTCTTT. Translating it yields CASSYQGGFEAFF.

This chain uses TRBV28 with TRBJ2-1; TRBD2 aligns across 11 bases. The CDR3 loop spans 13 amino acids. The germline CDR1 and CDR2 sequences are MDHEN and SYDVKM. V gave up 9 bases and J gave up 7 bases; unmatched junction bases: 5. CDR3 nucleotide sequence: TGTGCCAGTCTAGCGGGAGGCTTGAATGAGCAGTTCTTC. Translated, it gives CASLAGGLNEQFF.

The rearrangement joins TRBV19 to TRBJ1-4; D perhaps matches TRBD1 (5 bases). The CDR3 covers 14 residues. Deletions cut 5 bases from V and 3 bases from J, with 10 bases between. Germline CDR1 and CDR2: LNHDA and SQIVND (reference sequence). The CDR3 spells CASSPRVPNEKLFF. CDR3 sequence (DNA): TGTGCCAGTAGTCCCAGGGTACCTAATGAAAAACTGTTTTTT.

The V gene is TRBV2, the J gene TRBJ2-7, with TRBD2 matching 7 bases. CDR1 is SNHLY and CDR2 is FYNNEI in the germline V gene. V lost 7 bases, J lost 1 base, and 7 bases stayed unmatched. This CDR3 is 14 amino acids long. CDR3 loop: CASTGGSSSYEQYF. CDR3 DNA sequence: TGTGCCAGCACCGGCGGGAGTAGTTCCTACGAGCAGTACTTC.

The chain combines TRBV18 with TRBJ1-5, with D possibly matching TRBD1 (5 bases). Germline values: CDR1 KGHSH, CDR2 LQKENI. The CDR3 contains 16 residues. V was cut by 0 bases and J by 4 bases, with 13 bases left in between. This chain's CDR3 is CASSPPGGWGNQPQHF. The CDR3 DNA reads as TGTGCCAGCTCACCACCGGGCGGTTGGGGGAATCAGCCCCAGCATTTT. The whole variable domain, filled in from reference TRBV18 and TRBJ1-5, reads NAGVMQNPRHLVRRRGQEARLRCSPMKGHSHVYWYRQLPEEGLKFMVYLQKENIIDESGMPKERFSAEFPKEGPSILRIQQVVRGDSAAYFCASSPPGGWGNQPQHFGDGTRLSIL.

The gene calls are TRBV5-4 and TRBJ1-3; D gene unclear. Germline values: CDR1 SGHNT, CDR2 YYREEE (reference sequence). V shed 1 base and J shed 2 bases, with 7 bases lying between them. The CDR3 sequence is 14 residues long. The CDR3 loop reads CASSLTATGNTIYF. The CDR3 nucleotides are TGTGCCAGCAGCTTGACTGCTACTGGAAACACCATATATTTT.

This chain links TRBV4-3 with TRBJ2-3; D is possibly TRBD1 or TRBD2 (5 bases each). The CDR3 is 16 amino acids. Looked up from germline, CDR1 is LGHNA and CDR2 is YSLEER. V lost 5 bases and J lost 0, with 15 bases in between. CDR3 region: CASSARGDPSTDTQYF. CDR3 bases: TGCGCCAGCAGCGCCCGTGGGGACCCAAGCACAGATACGCAGTATTTT.

The genes are TRBV7-2 and TRBJ2-4, with a tentative D call TRBD1 (6 bases). V gave up 1 base and J gave up 5 bases, with 9 bases separating them. Germline V CDR1 and CDR2: SGHTA, FQGNSA. CDR3 length: 14 residues. The CDR3, as DNA: TGTGCCAGCAGCTTAGTTGGGACACAAAACATTCAGTACTTC. It codes for CASSLVGTQNIQYF.

The V gene is TRBV6-5, the J gene TRBJ2-1, with 9 bases fitting TRBD2. The CDR3 contains 16 residues. V trimming: 1 base; J trimming: 8 bases; junction bases outside the gene matches: 9. The germline gives CDR1 MNHEY, CDR2 SVGAGI. CDR3 residues: CASSYLREGLYDEQFF. In DNA, the CDR3 is TGTGCCAGCAGTTACTTGCGGGAGGGCCTTTATGATGAGCAGTTCTTC.

The rearrangement links TRBV14 to TRBJ1-2; D is uncertain. The CDR3 contains 14 residues. CDR1 is SGHDN, CDR2 FVKESK, per germline. Trimming pared 4 bases from V and 1 base from J, leaving 10 bases between. DNA of the CDR3: TGTGCCAGCAGCCGAAGGAGGAGTAACTATGGCTACACCTTC. Protein product: CASSRRRSNYGYTF.

This sequence joins TRBV2 and TRBJ2-4, with a possible D match to TRBD1 (6 bases). Between the trimmed V and J ends, which lost 3 bases and 1 base, there was a span of 19 bases. The germline gives CDR1 SNHLY, CDR2 FYNNEI. CDR3 size: 18 residues. CDR3 sequence (DNA): TGTGCCAGCAGTGAGACAGGCCAAGTTCGATTGGCCAAAAACATTCAGTACTTC. It yields the protein CASSETGQVRLAKNIQYF. The variable domain in full, with the rest retrieved from reference TRBV2 and TRBJ2-4, is EPEVTQTPSHQVTQMGQEVILRCVPISNHLYFYWYRQILGQKVEFLVSFYNNEISEKSEIFDDQFSVERPDGSNFTLKIRSTKLEDSAMYFCASSETGQVRLAKNIQYFGAGTRLSVL.

The rearrangement uses TRBV7-8 and TRBJ2-7; no firm D call. Germline CDR1 is SGHVS and CDR2 is FQNEAQ. The CDR3 length is 13 residues. V was shortened by 5 bases and J by 4 bases, with 12 bases between the two germline ends. The CDR3 loop is CASSPRPYYEQYF. In nucleotides, the CDR3 is TGTGCCAGCAGCCCTAGGCCGTATTACGAGCAGTACTTC. Filled out from reference TRBV7-8 and TRBJ2-7, the complete variable domain reads GAGVSQSPRYKVAKRGQDVALRCDPISGHVSLFWYQQALGQGPEFLTYFQNEAQLDKSGLPSDRFFAERPEGSVSTLKIQRTQQEDSAVYLCASSPRPYYEQYFGPGTRLTVT.